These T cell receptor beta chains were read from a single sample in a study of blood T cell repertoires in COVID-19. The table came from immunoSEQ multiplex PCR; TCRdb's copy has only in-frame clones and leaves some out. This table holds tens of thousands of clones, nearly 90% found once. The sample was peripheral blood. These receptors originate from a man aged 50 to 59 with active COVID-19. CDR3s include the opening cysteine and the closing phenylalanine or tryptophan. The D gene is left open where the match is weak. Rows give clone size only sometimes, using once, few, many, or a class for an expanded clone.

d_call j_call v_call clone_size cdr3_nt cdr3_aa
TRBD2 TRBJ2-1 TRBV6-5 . TGTGCCAGCAGTTACTCGGCTAGCGGGGCTTACAATGAGCAGTTCTTC CASSYSASGAYNEQFF
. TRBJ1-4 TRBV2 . TGTGCCAGCAGCCGGGGGGAAGGAAGAAAACTGTTTTTT CASSRGEGRKLFF
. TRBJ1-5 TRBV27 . TGTGCCAGCAGAGGGACTCAAGGGAATCAGCCCCAGCATTTT CASRGTQGNQPQHF
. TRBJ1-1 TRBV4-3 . TGCGCCAGCAACCACCGGGGGGGTGAAACTTTCTTT CASNHRGGETFF
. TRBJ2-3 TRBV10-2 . TGCGCCAGCAGACTCGGGTGGGGCAGCACAGATACGCAGTATTTT CASRLGWGSTDTQYF
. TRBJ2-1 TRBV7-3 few TGTGCCAGCAGCCCCGGTCTAGCATATGAGCAGTTCTTC CASSPGLAYEQFF
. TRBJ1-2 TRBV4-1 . TGCGCCAGCAGCCAAGTGGGGGGGCTTTACTATGGCTACACCTTC CASSQVGGLYYGYTF
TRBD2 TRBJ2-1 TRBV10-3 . TGTGCCATCAGTGAGTCCCCTAGCGGGAGGGCCGGCAATGAGCAGTTCTTC CAISESPSGRAGNEQFF
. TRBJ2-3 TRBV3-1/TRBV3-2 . TGTGCCAGCAGCCAACTCGCAGGCACAGATACGCAGTATTTT CASSQLAGTDTQYF
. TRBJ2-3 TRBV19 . TGTGCCAGTAATCGAGGACACACAGATACGCAGTATTTT CASNRGHTDTQYF
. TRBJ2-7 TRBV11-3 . TGTGCCAGCAGCTTAGGTGCCTCAGGGCTGGTGCAGTACTTC CASSLGASGLVQYF
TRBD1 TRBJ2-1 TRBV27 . TGTGCCAGCAGTATCCAATCTCCTAGGGGGCTAGGATACAATGAGCAGTTCTTC CASSIQSPRGLGYNEQFF
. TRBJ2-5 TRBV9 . TGTGCCAGCAGCGGTACAGGGTCCGGAGAGACCCAGTACTTC CASSGTGSGETQYF
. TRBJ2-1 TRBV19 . TGTGCCAGTAGTATAGGGGCCTCCTACAATGAGCAGTTCTTC CASSIGASYNEQFF
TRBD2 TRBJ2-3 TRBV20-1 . TGCAGTGCTAGTTACGGGACTAGCTGGGATACGCAGTATTTT CSASYGTSWDTQYF
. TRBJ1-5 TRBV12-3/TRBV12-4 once TGTGCCAGCCGCTGGGGGGACGATCAGCCCCAGCATTTT CASRWGDDQPQHF
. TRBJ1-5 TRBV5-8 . TGTGCCAGCCTTGTGGGGAGTAATCAGCCCCAGCATTTT CASLVGSNQPQHF
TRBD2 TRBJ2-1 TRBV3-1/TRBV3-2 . TGTGCCAGCAGGCCGGGACTACCGGTGGAGGATGAGCAGTTCTTC CASRPGLPVEDEQFF
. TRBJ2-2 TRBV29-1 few TGCAGCGTTGAGGCGGGAAACACCGGGGAGCTGTTTTTT CSVEAGNTGELFF
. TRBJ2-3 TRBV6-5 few TGTGCCAGCAGTTACTCGAGCACCTACACAGATACGCAGTATTTT CASSYSSTYTDTQYF
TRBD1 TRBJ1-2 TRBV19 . TGTGCCAGTAACCCGTGGACAGGGGAGCCCTATGGCTACACCTTC CASNPWTGEPYGYTF
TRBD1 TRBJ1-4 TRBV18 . TGTGCCAGCTCACCAATAACAGGGGGACCGGACCCTAATATCGAAAAACTGTTTTTT CASSPITGGPDPNIEKLFF
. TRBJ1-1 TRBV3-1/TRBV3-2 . TGTGCCAGCAGCCAAGGATCTGGGAGTCGGGTGAAAGCTTTCTTT CASSQGSGSRVKAFF
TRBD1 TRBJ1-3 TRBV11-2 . TGTGCCAGCAGCTCCCGACAGGGATTCTCTGGAAACACCATATATTTT CASSSRQGFSGNTIYF
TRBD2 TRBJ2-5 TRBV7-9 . TGTGCCAGCACCCCTTTCGGGGGGCAAGAGACCCAGTACTTC CASTPFGGQETQYF
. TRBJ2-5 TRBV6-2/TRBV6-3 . TGTGCCAGCAGTTACCGTTTAGGGGCGGTTTCGGGAGAGACCCAGTACTTC CASSYRLGAVSGETQYF
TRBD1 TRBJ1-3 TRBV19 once TGTGCCAGTAGTATTGGGCAGGGGGCCCCTCTCTCTGGAAACACCATATATTTT CASSIGQGAPLSGNTIYF
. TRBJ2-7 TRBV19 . TGTGCCAGTAGTATAAACTTATCCTACGAGCAGTACTTC CASSINLSYEQYF